Reported below is one T cell receptor beta chain. Its antigen is not known. This sample stems from a study of cytomegalovirus exposure and HLA in healthy donors. The V segment lost 4 bases and the J segment 6 bases; nucleotides outside the gene matches: 9. The CDR3 contains 13 residues. Germline V gene data show CDR1 as SQVTM and CDR2 as ANQGSEA. The PCR was carried out with 60 Vbeta primers and 13 Jbeta primers. Here immunoSEQ multiplex PCR was the method, and the copy in TCRdb shows in-frame clones only, minus some. The table includes fewer than 200,000 clones, roughly 80% detected once. General study results and limits: About 87% or about 30% of the time was how often most TCR beta V segments were productive, according to an earlier analysis. Over 15,000 TCR beta sequences were associated with HLA alleles at 0.05 false discovery rate in a later analysis.

The TCR sequence derives from a woman aged 45-65 years in good health and CMV-seronegative. The chain carries TRBV29-1 and TRBJ2-7, with 7 bases aligning to TRBD1. What was sequenced was PBMCs. The CDR3 reads CSVAGGRGFEQYF. The CDR3 DNA reads TGCAGCGTTGCAGGCGGCAGGGGGTTCGAGCAGTACTTC.